This T cell receptor (beta chain) was sequenced during a study of blood T cells in healthy people across ages. Germline V CDR1 and CDR2: SGHRS, YFSETQ. This CDR3 is built from 15 residues. V lost 0 bases and J 4 bases, leaving 13 bases between the germline ends. Points from the study as a whole: Older age went with lower TCR beta diversity per million T cells, in a roughly linear way. Any conclusive comparison of naive versus antigen-experienced cells was prevented by using unsorted PBMCs.

Alongside a J-beta primer mix, a sample-barcoded 5' primer served in a second PCR lasting roughly 7 to 12 cycles. Per-sample output comprised a minimum of 2.5 million paired-end reads containing CDR3. TCRdb recomputed calls from the 5' RACE reads with MiXCR, one row per CDR3 protein. The sample carries about 800,000 distinct CDR3 sequences, 58% recorded once. This clonotype was detected a few times. The antigen is unknown. This rearrangement joins TRBV5-1 to TRBJ1-2; TRBD1 is a possible D gene (6 bases). Sequenced input: blood. The receptor comes from a man aged 30-40 years in good health. CDR3 in amino acids: CASSLGAGEPYGYTF. The CDR3 coding sequence is TGCGCCAGCAGCTTGGGGGCAGGGGAGCCCTATGGCTACACCTTC.